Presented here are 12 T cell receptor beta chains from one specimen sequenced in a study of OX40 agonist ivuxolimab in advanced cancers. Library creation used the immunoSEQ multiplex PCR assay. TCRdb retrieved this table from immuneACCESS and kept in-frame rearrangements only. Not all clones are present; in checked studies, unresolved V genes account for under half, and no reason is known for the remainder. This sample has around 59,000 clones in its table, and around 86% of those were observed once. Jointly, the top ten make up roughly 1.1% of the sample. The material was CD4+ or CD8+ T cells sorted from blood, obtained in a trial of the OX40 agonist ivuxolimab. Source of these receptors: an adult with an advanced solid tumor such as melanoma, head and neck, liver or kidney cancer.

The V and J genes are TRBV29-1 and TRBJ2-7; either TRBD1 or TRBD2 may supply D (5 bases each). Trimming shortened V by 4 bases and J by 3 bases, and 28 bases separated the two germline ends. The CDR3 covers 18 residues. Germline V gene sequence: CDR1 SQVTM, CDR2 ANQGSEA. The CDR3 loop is CSVVGGGHPTAGYYEQYF. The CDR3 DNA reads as TGCAGCGTTGTGGGCGGAGGACATCCTACTGCAGGGTACTACGAGCAGTACTTC.

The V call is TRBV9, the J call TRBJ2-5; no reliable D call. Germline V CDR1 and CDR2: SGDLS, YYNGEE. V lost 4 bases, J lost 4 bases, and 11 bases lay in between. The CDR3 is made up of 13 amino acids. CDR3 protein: CASSPSGRETQYF. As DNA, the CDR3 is TGTGCCAGCAGCCCCTCCGGTAGAGAGACCCAGTACTTC.

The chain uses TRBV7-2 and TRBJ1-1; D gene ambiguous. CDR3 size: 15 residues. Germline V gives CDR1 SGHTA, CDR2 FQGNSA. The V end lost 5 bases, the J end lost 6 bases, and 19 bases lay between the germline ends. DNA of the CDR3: TGTGCCAGCAGCGATCAGTCCCGGGCAGGAGCTGAAGCTTTCTTT. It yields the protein CASSDQSRAGAEAFF.

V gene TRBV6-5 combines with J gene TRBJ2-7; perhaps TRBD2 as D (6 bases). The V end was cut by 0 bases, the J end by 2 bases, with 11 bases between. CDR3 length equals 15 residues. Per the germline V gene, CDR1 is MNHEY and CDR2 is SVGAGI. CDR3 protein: CASSYSLGGTYEQYF. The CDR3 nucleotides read TGTGCCAGCAGTTACTCGCTGGGGGGTACCTACGAGCAGTACTTC.

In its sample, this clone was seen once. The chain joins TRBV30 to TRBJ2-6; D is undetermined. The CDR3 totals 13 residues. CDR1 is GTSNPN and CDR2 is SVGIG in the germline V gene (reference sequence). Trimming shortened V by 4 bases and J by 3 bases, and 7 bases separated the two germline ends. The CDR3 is CAWTPVGANVLTF. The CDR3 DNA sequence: TGTGCCTGGACCCCCGTTGGGGCCAACGTCCTGACTTTC.

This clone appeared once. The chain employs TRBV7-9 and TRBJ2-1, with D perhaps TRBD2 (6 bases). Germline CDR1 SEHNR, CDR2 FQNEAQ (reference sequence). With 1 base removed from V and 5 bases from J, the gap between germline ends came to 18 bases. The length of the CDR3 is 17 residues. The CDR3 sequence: CASSLEWRWEADNEQFF. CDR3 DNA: TGTGCCAGCAGCTTAGAGTGGAGGTGGGAGGCCGACAATGAGCAGTTCTTC.

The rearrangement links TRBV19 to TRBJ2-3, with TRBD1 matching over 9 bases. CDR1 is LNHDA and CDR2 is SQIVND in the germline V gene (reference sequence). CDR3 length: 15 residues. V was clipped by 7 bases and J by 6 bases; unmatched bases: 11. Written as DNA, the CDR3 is TGTGCCAGTAATACCGGGACAGGGATTTTGGATACGCAGTATTTT. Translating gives CASNTGTGILDTQYF.

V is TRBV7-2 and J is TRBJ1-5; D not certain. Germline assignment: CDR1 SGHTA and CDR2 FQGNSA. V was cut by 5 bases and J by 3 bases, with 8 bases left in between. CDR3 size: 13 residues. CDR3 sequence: CASSPSVNQPQHF. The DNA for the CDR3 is TGTGCCAGCAGCCCATCAGTCAATCAGCCCCAGCATTTT.

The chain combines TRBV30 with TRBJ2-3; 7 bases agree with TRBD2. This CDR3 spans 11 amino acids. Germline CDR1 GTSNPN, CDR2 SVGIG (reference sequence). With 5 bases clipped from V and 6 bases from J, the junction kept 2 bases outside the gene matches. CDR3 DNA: TGTGCCTGGGGGGGGGTTGATACGCAGTATTTT. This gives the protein CAWGGVDTQYF.

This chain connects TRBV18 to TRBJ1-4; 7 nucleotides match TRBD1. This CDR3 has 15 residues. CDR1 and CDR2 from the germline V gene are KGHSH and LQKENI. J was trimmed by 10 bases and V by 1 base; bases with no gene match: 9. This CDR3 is CASSPRGRGDRKLFF. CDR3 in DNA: TGTGCCAGCTCACCACGAGGCCGCGGGGACAGAAAACTGTTTTTT.

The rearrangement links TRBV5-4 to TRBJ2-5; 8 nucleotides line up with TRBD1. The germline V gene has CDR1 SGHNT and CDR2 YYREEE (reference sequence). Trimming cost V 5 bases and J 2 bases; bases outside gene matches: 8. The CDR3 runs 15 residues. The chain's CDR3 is CASSLPGQAQETQYF. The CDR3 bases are TGTGCCAGCAGTCTACCGGGACAGGCGCAAGAGACCCAGTACTTC.

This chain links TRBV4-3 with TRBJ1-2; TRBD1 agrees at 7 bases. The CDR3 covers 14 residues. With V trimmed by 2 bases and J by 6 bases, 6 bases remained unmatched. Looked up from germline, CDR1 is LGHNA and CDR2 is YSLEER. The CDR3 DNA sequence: TGCGCCAGCAGCCAACCCGGGACAGTCGATGGCTACACCTTC. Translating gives CASSQPGTVDGYTF.